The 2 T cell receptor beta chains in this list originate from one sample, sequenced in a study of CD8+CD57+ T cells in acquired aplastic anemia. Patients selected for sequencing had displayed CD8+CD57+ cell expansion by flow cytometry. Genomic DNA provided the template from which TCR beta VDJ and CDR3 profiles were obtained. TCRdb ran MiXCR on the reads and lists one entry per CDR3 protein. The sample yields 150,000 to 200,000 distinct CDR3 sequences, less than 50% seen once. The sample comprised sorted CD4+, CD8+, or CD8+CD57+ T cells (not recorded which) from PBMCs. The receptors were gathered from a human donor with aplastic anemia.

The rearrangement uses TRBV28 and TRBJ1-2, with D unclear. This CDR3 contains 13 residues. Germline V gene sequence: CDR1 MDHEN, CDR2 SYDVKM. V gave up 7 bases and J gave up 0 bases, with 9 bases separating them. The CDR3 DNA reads TGTGCCAGCACCGAACCTACTAACTATGGCTACACCTTC. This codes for CASTEPTNYGYTF.

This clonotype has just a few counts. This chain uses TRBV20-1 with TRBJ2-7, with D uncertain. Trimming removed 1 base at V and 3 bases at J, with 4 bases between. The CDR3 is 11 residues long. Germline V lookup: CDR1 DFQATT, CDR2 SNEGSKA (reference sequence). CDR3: CSARGDYEQYF. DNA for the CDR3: TGCAGTGCTAGAGGGGACTACGAGCAGTACTTC.